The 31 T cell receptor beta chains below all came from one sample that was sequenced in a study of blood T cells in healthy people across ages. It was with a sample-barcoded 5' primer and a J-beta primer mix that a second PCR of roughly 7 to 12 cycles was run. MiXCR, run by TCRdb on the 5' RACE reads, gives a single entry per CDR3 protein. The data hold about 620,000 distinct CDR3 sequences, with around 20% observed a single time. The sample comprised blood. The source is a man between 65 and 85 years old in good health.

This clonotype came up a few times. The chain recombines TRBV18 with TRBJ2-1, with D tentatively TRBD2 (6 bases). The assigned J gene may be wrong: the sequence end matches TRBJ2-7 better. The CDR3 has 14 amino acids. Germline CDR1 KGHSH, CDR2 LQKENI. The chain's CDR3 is CASSPSAGPYEQYF. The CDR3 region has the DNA TGTGCCAGCTCACCATCGGCGGGACCATACGAGCAGTACTTC.

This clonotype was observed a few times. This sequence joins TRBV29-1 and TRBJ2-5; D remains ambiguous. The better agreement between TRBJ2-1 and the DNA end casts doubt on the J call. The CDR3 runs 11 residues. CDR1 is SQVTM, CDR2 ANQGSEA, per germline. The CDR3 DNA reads TGCAGCGTTGACCCGCTTCATGAGCAGTTCTTC. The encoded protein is CSVDPLHEQFF.

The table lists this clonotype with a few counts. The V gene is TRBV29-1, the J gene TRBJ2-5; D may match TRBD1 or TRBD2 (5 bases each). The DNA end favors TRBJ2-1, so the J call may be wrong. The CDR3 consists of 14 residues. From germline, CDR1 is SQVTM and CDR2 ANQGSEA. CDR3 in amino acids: CSVDRKKGSGEQFF. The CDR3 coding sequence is TGCAGCGTTGACCGGAAGAAGGGGAGCGGTGAGCAGTTCTTC.

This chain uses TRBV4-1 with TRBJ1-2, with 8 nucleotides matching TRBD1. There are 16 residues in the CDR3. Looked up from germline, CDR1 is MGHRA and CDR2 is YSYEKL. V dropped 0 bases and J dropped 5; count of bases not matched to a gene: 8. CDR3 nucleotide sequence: TGCGCCAGCAGCCAAGAGGACGCAGGGGGCAGGTATGGCTACACCTTC. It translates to CASSQEDAGGRYGYTF.

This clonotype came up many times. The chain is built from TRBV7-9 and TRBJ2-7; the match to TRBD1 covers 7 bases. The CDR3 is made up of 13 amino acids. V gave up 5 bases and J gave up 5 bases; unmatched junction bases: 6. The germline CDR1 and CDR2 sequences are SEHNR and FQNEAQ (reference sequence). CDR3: CASSLDDRDEQYF. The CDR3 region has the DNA TGTGCCAGCAGCCTAGATGACAGGGACGAGCAGTACTTC.

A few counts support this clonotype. The CDR3 loop is CASSLAGTTLKAYF. Written as DNA, the CDR3 is TGTGCCAGCAGCTTAGCCGGGACAACCCTAAAGGCTTACTTC. The chain has TRBV11-2 and TRBJ2-7; the D gene is possibly TRBD1 (6 bases). The CDR3 is 14 residues long. The germline V gene has CDR1 SGHAT and CDR2 FQNNGV. With 1 base removed from V and 13 bases from J, the gap between germline ends came to 20 bases.

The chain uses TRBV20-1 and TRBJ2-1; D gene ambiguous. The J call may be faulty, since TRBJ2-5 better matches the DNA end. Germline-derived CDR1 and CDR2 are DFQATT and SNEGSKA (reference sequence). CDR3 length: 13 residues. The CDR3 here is CSARETRLETQYF. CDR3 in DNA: TGCAGTGCTAGAGAGACCAGACTGGAGACCCAGTACTTC.

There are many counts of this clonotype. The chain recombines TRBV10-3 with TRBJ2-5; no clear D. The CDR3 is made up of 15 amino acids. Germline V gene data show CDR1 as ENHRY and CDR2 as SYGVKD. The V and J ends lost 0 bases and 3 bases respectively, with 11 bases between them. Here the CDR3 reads CAISESTYPEETQYF. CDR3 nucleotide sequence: TGTGCCATCAGTGAGTCGACATACCCAGAAGAGACCCAGTACTTC.

The CDR3 is CASSLDMETQYF. CDR3 bases: TGTGCCAGCAGCTTAGACATGGAGACCCAGTACTTC. The chain is built from TRBV7-9 and TRBJ2-1; D is undetermined. The better agreement between TRBJ2-5 and the DNA end casts doubt on the J call. The germline V gene encodes CDR1 SEHNR and CDR2 FQNEAQ (reference sequence). The CDR3 has 12 amino acids.

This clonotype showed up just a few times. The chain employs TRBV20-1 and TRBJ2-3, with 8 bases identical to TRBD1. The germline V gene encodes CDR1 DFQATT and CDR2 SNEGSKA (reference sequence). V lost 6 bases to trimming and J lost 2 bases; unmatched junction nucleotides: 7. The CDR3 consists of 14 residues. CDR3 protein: CSAQDRGVTDTQYF. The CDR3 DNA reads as TGCAGTGCGCAAGACAGGGGAGTCACAGATACGCAGTATTTT.

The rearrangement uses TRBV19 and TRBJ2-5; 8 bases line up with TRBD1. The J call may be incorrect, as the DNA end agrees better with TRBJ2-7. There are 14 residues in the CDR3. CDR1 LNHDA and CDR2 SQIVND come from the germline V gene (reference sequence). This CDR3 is CASMDSGDRNEQYF. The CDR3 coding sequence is TGTGCCAGTATGGATTCCGGGGACAGGAACGAGCAGTACTTC.

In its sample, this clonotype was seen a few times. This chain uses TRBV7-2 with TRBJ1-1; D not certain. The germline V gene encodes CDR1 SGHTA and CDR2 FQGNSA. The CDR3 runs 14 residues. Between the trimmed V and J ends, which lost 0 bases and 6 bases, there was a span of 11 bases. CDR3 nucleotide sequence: TGTGCCAGCAGCTTAGCAGGAGGCGGGGCTGAAGCTTTCTTT. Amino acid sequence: CASSLAGGGAEAFF.

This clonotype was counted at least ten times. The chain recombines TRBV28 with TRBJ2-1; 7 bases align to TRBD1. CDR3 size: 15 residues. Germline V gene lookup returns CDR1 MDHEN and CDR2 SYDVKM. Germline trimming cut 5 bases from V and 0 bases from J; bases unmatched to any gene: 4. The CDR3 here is CASSGGQNSYNEQFF. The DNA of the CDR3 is TGTGCCAGCAGTGGGGGACAGAACTCCTACAATGAGCAGTTCTTC. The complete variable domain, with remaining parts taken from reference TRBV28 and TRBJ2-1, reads DVKVTQSSRYLVKRTGEKVFLECVQDMDHENMFWYRQDPGLGLRLIYFSYDVKMKEKGDIPEGYSVSREKKERFSLILESASTNQTSMYLCASSGGQNSYNEQFFGPGTRLTVL.

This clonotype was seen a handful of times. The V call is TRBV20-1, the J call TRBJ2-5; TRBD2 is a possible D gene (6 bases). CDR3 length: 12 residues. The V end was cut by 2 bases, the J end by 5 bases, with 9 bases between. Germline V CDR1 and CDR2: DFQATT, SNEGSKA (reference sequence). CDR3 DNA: TGCAGTGCTAGACACGCGGGGGAGACCCAGTACTTC. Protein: CSARHAGETQYF.

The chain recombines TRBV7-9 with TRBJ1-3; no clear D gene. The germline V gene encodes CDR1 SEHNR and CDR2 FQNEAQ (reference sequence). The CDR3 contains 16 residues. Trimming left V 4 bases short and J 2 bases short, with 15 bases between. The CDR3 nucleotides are TGTGCCAGCAGCTCACTCACAGCGCTCCCTGGAAACACCATATATTTT. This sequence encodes CASSSLTALPGNTIYF.

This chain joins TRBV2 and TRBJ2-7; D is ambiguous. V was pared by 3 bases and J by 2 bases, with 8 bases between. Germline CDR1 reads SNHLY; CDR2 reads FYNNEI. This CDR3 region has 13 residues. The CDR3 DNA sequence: TGTGCCAGCAGTGACCCCCTAGCCTACGAGCAGTACTTC. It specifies CASSDPLAYEQYF.

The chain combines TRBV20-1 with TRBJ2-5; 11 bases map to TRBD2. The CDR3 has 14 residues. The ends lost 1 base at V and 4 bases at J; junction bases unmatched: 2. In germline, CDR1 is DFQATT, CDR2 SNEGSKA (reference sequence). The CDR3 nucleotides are TGCAGTGCTAGAGTCGGACTAGCGGGAGAGACCCAGTACTTC. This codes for CSARVGLAGETQYF.

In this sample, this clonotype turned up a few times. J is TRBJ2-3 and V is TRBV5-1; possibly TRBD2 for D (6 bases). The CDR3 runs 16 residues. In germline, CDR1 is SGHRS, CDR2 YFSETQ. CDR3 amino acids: CHSSLEPRERADTQYF. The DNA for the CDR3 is TGCCACAGCAGCTTGGAACCTCGGGAGAGGGCAGATACGCAGTATTTT.

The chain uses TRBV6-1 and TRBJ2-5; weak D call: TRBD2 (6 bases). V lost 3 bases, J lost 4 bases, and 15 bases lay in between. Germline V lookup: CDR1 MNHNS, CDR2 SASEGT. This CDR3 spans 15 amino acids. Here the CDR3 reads CASSEPRGIGETQYF. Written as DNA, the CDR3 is TGTGCCAGCAGTGAGCCGCGGGGTATCGGAGAGACCCAGTACTTC.

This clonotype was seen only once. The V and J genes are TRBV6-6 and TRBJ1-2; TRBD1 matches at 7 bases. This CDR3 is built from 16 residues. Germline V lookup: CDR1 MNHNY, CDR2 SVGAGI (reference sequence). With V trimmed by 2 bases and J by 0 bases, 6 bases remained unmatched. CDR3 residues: CASSYLCDRANYGYTF. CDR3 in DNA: TGTGCCAGCAGTTACCTGTGCGACAGGGCTAACTATGGCTACACCTTC.

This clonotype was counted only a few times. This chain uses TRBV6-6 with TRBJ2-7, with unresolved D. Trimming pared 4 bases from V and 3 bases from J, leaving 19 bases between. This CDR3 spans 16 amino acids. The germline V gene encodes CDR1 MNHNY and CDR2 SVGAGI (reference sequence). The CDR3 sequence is CASSSDLSALFYEQYF. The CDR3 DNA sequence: TGTGCCAGCAGTTCCGACCTAAGTGCGTTATTCTACGAGCAGTACTTC.

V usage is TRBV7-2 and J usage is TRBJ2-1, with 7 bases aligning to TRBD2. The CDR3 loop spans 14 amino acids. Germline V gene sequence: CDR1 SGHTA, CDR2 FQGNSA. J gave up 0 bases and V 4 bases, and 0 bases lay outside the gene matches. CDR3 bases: TGTGCCAGCAGCTGGACTAGCTCCTACAATGAGCAGTTCTTC. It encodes CASSWTSSYNEQFF. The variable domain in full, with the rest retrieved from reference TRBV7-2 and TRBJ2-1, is GAGVSQSPSNKVTEKGKDVELRCDPISGHTALYWYRQSLGQGLEFLIYFQGNSAPDKSGLPSDRFSAERTGGSVSTLTIQRTQQEDSAVYLCASSWTSSYNEQFFGPGTRLTVL.

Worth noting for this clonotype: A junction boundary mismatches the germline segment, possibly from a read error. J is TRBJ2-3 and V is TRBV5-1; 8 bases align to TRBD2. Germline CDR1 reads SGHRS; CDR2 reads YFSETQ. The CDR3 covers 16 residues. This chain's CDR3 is CACSQMGTRSTDTQYF. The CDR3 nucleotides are TGCGCCTGCAGCCAGATGGGGACTAGGTCTACAGATACGCAGTATTTT.

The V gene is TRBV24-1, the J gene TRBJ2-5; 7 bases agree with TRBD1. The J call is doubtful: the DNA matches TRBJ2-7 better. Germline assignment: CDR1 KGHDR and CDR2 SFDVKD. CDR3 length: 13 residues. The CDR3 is CATSHDRAYEQYF. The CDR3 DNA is TGTGCCACCAGTCATGACAGGGCCTACGAGCAGTACTTC.

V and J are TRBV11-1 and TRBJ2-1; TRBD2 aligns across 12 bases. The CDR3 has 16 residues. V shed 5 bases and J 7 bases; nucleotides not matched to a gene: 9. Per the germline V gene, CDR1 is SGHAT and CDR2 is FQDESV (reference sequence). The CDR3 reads CASSPRTSGAVNEQFF. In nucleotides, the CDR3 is TGTGCCAGCAGCCCCCGGACTAGCGGGGCCGTAAATGAGCAGTTCTTC. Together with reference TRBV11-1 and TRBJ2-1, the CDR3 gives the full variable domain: EAEVAQSPRYKITEKSQAVAFWCDPISGHATLYWYRQILGQGPELLVQFQDESVVDDSQLPKDRFSAERLKGVDSTLKIQPAELGDSAMYLCASSPRTSGAVNEQFFGPGTRLTVL.

The CDR3 DNA follows: TGCAGTGCTAGTCCGGGGGCTAGCAATCAGCCCCAGCATTTT. It is translated as CSASPGASNQPQHF. This chain links TRBV20-1 with TRBJ1-5, with TRBD1 as a possible D gene (6 bases). Germline V gene sequence: CDR1 DFQATT, CDR2 SNEGSKA (reference sequence). V was shortened by 3 bases and J by 0 bases, with 9 bases between the two germline ends. The CDR3 contains 14 residues.

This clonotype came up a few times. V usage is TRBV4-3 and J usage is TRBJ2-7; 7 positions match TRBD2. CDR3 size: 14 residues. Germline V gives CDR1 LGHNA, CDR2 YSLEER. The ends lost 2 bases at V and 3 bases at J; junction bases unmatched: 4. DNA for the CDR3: TGCGCCAGCAGCCAATTTCGGGAGGTCTACGAGCAGTACTTC. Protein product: CASSQFREVYEQYF.

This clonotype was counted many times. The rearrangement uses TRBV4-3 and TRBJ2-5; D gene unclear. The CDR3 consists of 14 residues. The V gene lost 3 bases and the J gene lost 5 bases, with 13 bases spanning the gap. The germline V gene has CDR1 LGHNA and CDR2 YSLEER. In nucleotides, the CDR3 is TGCGCCAGCAGCCAGAGTGGTACCGGGGAGACCCAGTACTTC. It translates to CASSQSGTGETQYF.

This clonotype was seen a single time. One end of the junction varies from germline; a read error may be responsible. The CDR3 sequence: CASSYSGQDVAGEPFF. As DNA, the CDR3 is TGTGCCAGCAGTTACTCGGGACAGGATGTGGCCGGGGAGCCGTTTTTT. The rearrangement joins TRBV6-6 to TRBJ2-2; 8 positions match TRBD1. Germline assignment: CDR1 MNHNY and CDR2 SVGAGI (reference sequence). The length of the CDR3 is 16 residues.

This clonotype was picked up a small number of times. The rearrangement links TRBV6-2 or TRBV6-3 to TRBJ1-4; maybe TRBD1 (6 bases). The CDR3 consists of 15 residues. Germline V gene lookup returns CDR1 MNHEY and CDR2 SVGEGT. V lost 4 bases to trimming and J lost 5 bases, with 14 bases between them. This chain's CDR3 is CASSSSTGRNEKLFF. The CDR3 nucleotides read TGTGCCAGCAGTTCCTCGACAGGAAGGAATGAAAAACTGTTTTTT.

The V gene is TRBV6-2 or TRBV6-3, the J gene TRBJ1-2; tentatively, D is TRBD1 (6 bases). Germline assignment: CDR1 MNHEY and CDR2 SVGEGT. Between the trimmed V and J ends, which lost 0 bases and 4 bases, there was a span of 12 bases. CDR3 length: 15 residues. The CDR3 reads CASSYSRQAAYGYTF. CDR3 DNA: TGTGCCAGCAGTTACTCGAGACAGGCGGCCTATGGCTACACCTTC.